This T cell receptor (beta chain) was captured by sequencing in a study of cytomegalovirus exposure and HLA in healthy donors. Study-level background: Of approximately 400 genotyped donors, around 84% clustered with self-reported Caucasian donors. Findings and limits, study-wide: The likely explanation for a cluster of highly shared sequence variants was sequencing artifact. In vitro testing confirmed a few CMV-associated chains as specific for CMV antigens. In a later analysis, at a false discovery rate of 0.05, fewer than 20,000 TCR beta sequences matched HLA alleles.

As regards this clone: What it binds is unknown. The conserved phenylalanine or tryptophan is not found at the CDR3 terminus, so this likely reflects a read error. The DNA is left out, because the CDR3 cannot be placed on it with certainty; the CDR3 is given as TCRdb lists it.

Germline V lookup: CDR1 LGHDT, CDR2 YNNKEL (reference sequence). The CDR3 is 8 residues long, counting both termini. The PCR had 60 Vbeta and 13 Jbeta primers. The table came from immunoSEQ multiplex PCR; TCRdb's copy has only in-frame clones and leaves some out. The sample records about 130,000 clones, just over 70% being singletons. The clonotype comes from a woman aged 60-70 years in good health and CMV-seropositive. The gene calls are TRBV3-1 (or the pseudogene TRBV3-2) and TRBJ2-7; TRBD2, as called in the table, went unchecked against the DNA. Sequencing used PBMCs. CDR3 amino acids: CASRFPRG.